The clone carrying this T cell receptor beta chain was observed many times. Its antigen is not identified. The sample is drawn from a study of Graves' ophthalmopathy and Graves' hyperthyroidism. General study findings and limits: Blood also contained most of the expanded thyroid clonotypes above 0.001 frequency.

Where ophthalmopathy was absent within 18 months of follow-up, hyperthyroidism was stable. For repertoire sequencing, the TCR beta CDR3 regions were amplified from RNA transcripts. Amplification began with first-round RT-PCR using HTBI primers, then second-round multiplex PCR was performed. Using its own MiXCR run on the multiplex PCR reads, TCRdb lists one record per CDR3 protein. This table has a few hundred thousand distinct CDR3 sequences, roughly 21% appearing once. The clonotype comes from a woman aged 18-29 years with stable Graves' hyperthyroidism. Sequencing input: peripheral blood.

The CDR3 sequence: CASSESLPGQNSNQPQHF. The CDR3 region has the DNA TGTGCCAGCAGTGAATCCCTTCCGGGACAGAATAGCAATCAGCCCCAGCATTTT. The chain employs TRBV25-1 and TRBJ1-5; 7 bases are shared with TRBD1. The germline gives CDR1 MGHDK, CDR2 SYGVNS. V shed 1 base and J 0 bases; nucleotides not matched to a gene: 9. The CDR3 is 18 residues long.